These T cell receptor beta chains were read from a single sample in a study of cytotoxic CD8 clonotypes in ibrutinib-treated CLL. The method was immunoSEQ multiplex PCR; TCRdb's version includes in-frame clones alone and lacks a portion of them. This sample has some 58,000 clones, with roughly 71% found just once. Here the sequenced sample was PBMCs, taken after 12 months of ibrutinib treatment. The receptor set was obtained from a human donor with chronic lymphocytic leukemia. The CDR3 runs from the conserved cysteine through the conserved F or W.

V | CDR3
TRBV29-1 | CSGRTGSTEKLFF
TRBV7-6 | CASSLALGGTYEQYF
TRBV19 | CASSIVGEAQYF
TRBV19 | CASSVRRSSDQPQHF
TRBV9 | CASSVGFYTVDTQYF
TRBV20-1 | CSGENSYEQYF
TRBV4-1 | CASSSGQKNYGYTF
TRBV19 | CASSMRGSVIYEQYF
TRBV29-1 | CSVDLGNYTF
TRBV28 | CASSSGTYEQYF
TRBV10-3 | CAISLGQGVAEAFF
TRBV18 | CASSQEDYEQYF
TRBV11-2 | CASSPGQGAYEQYF